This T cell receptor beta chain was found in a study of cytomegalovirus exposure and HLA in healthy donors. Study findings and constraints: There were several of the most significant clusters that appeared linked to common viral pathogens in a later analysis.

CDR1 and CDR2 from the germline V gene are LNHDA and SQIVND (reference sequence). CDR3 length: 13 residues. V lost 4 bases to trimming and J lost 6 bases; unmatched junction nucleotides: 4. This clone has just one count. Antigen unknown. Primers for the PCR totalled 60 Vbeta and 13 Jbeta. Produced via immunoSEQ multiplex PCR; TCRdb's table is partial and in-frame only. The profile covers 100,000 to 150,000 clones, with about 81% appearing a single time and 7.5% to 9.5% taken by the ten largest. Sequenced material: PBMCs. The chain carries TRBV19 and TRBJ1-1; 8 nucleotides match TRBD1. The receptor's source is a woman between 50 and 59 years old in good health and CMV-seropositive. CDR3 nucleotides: TGTGCCAGTAGTACCACAGGGGGGGCTGAAGCTTTCTTT. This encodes CASSTTGGAEAFF.